This TCR beta chain was captured in a study of identical twins. The study, taken as a whole, reports: Researchers reported weaker excess twin sharing in beta out-of-frame sequences.

With regard to this clonotype: Its antigen is undetermined.

Each CDR3 protein is one row after TCRdb ran MiXCR on the 5' RACE reads. The sample records 1,800,000 or so distinct CDR3 sequences, about 32% being singletons. CDR1 is SGDLS and CDR2 is YYNGEE in the germline V gene. The CDR3 consists of 12 residues. The V gene lost 7 bases and the J gene lost 4 bases, with 10 bases spanning the gap. The receptor was isolated from a newborn girl in good health. Material: cord blood. The V and J genes are TRBV9 and TRBJ2-3; the D is unclear. CDR3 loop: CASSPQSDTQYF. The CDR3 coding sequence is TGTGCCAGCTCACCACAGTCAGATACGCAGTATTTT.